The clone carrying this T cell receptor (beta chain) was detected once. The PCR employed 60 Vbeta primers together with 13 Jbeta primers. Profiled with immunoSEQ multiplex PCR; TCRdb holds only in-frame clones, not every one. Among 150,000 or so clones, 80% to 90% were seen once, and the ten largest hold roughly 0.69%. This sample was taken from a study of cytomegalovirus exposure and HLA in healthy donors. Study information: Roughly 80% of 398 genotyped donors fell in the Caucasian-associated ancestry cluster.

The sequenced sample consisted of PBMCs. This receptor was identified in a woman aged 18-29 years in good health and CMV-seronegative.

The DNA for the CDR3 is TGTGCCACCAGCAGAGATCCCGGACAGGCACGGTATGGCTACACCTTC. Encoded protein: CATSRDPGQARYGYTF. The chain joins TRBV15 to TRBJ1-2; 7 bases fit TRBD1. CDR3 length: 16 amino acids. Germline V gene lookup returns CDR1 LNHNV and CDR2 YYDKDF (reference sequence). The V and J ends lost 0 bases and 5 bases, in that order; junction bases with no gene match: 9.